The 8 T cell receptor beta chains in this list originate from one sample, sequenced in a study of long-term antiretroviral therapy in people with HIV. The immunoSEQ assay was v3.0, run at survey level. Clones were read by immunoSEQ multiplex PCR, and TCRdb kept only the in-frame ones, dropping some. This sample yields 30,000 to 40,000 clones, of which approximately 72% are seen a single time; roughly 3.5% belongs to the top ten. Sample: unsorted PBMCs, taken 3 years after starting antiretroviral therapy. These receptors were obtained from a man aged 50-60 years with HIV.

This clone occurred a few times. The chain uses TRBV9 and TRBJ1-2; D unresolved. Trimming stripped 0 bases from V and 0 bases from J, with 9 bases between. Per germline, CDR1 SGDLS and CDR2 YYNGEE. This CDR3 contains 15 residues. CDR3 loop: CASSVGGRANYGYTF. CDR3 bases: TGTGCCAGCAGCGTAGGGGGTAGAGCTAACTATGGCTACACCTTC.

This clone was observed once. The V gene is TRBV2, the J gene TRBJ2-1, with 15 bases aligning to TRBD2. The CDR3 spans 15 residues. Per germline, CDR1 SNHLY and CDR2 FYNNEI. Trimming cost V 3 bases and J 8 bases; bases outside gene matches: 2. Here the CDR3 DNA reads TGTGCCAGCAGTGAGGGACTAGCGGGGGGTTATGAGCAGTTCTTC. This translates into CASSEGLAGGYEQFF.

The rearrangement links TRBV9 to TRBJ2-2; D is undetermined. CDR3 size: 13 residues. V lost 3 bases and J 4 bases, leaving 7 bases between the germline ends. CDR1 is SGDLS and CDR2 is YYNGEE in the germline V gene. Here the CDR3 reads CASSARGTGELFF. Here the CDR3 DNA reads TGTGCCAGCAGCGCTCGCGGCACCGGGGAGCTGTTTTTT.

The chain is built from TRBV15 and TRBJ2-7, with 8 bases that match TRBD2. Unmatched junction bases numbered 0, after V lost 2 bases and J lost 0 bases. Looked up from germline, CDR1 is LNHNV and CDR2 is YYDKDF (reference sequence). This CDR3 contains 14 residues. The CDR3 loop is CATSRSGSSYEQYF. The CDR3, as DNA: TGTGCCACCAGCAGAAGCGGGAGCTCCTACGAGCAGTACTTC.

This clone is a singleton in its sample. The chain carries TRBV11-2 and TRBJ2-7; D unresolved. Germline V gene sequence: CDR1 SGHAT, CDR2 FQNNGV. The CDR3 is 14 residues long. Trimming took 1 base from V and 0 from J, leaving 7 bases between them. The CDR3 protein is CASSLAPASYEQYF. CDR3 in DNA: TGTGCCAGCAGCTTAGCGCCAGCCTCCTACGAGCAGTACTTC.

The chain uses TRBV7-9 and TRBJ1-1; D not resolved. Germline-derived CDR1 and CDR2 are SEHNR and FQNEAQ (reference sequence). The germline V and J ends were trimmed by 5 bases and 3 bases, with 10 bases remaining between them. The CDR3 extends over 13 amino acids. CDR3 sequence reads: CASSPLGDTEAFF. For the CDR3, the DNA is TGTGCCAGCAGCCCCCTCGGGGACACTGAAGCTTTCTTT.

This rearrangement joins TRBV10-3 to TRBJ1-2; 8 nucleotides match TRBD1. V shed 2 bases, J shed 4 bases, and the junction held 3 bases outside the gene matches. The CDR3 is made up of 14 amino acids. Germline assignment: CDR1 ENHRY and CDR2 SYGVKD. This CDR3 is CAISEGDRRYGYTF. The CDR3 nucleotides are TGTGCCATCAGTGAGGGGGACAGGCGCTATGGCTACACCTTC.

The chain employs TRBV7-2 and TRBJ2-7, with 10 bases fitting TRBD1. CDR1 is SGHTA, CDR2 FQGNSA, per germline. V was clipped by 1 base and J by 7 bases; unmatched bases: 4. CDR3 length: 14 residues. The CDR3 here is CASSLVTGGGEQYF. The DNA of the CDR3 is TGTGCCAGCAGCTTAGTGACAGGGGGCGGAGAGCAGTACTTC.